By share of the sample, the clone carrying this T cell receptor (beta chain) is large (0.1 to 1%). This entry comes from a study of T cell repertoires in ileal Crohn's disease. The time point: proximal margin of the surgical specimen (macroscopically non-inflamed). Method: immunoSEQ multiplex PCR; TCRdb's copy keeps in-frame clones and lacks some. The repertoire holds approximately 6,800 clones, with 74% as singletons. The CDR3 is made up of 15 amino acids. V lost 5 bases to trimming and J lost 0 bases; unmatched junction nucleotides: 3. CDR1 and CDR2 (germline): WNHNN, SYGVQD (reference sequence). V gene TRBV10-1 combines with J gene TRBJ2-2, with TRBD1 matching 7 bases. The source material was ileal tissue. The receptor comes from an adult with Crohn's disease. The CDR3 is CASSRDSANTGELFF. DNA of the CDR3: TGCGCCAGCAGTCGGGACAGCGCGAACACCGGGGAGCTGTTTTTT.